Presented here are 18 T cell receptor beta chains from one specimen sequenced in a study of graft-versus-host responses after intestinal transplantation. Their target antigens are unknown. The method was immunoSEQ multiplex PCR; TCRdb's version includes in-frame clones alone and lacks a portion of them. The sample holds about 100,000 clones, roughly 87% seen once. The material sequenced was unstimulated CD4+ T cells sorted from spleen or lymph node cells, taken before transplant. Receptor source: a human donor who was the organ donor for an intestinal transplant.

This clone was recorded a few times. This chain links TRBV18 with TRBJ2-7; possibly TRBD1 for D (6 bases). Deletions cut 2 bases from V and 7 bases from J, with 15 bases between. The CDR3 contains 14 residues. The germline CDR1 and CDR2 sequences are KGHSH and LQKENI. This CDR3 is CASSPFGTTGEQYF. The CDR3 nucleotides read TGTGCCAGCTCACCATTCGGGACAACGGGGGAGCAGTACTTC.

This chain joins TRBV10-2 and TRBJ2-1; TRBD1 might be the D (6 bases). The CDR3 has 14 residues. Germline V lookup: CDR1 WSHSY, CDR2 SAAADI. Trimming stripped 1 base from V and 6 bases from J, with 10 bases between. The CDR3 nucleotides are TGCGCCAGCAGTGAGTGGACAGTCAGCAATGAGCAGTTCTTC. Translated: CASSEWTVSNEQFF.

The chain uses TRBV29-1 and TRBJ2-1; the D gene is possibly TRBD1 (6 bases). CDR1 and CDR2 (germline): SQVTM, ANQGSEA. CDR3 length equals 11 residues. V lost 8 bases and J 10 bases, leaving 15 bases between the germline ends. CDR3 nucleotides: TGCAGCTCCAGGGGCGTGGGGGAGCAGTTCTTC. It encodes CSSRGVGEQFF.

V is TRBV7-3 and J is TRBJ2-5; 7 nucleotides agree with TRBD2. V lost 2 bases, J lost 2 bases, and 8 bases stayed unmatched. There are 16 residues in the CDR3. From germline, CDR1 is SGHTA and CDR2 FQGTGA. CDR3 in amino acids: CASSLGSSGKQETQYF. For the CDR3, the DNA is TGTGCCAGCAGCTTAGGGTCTAGCGGTAAACAAGAGACCCAGTACTTC.

The chain recombines TRBV28 with TRBJ1-1; TRBD1 aligns across 7 bases. The V gene end was trimmed by 6 bases and the J gene end by 5 bases; junction bases not matched to a gene: 9. This CDR3 is 14 amino acids long. Germline V gene lookup returns CDR1 MDHEN and CDR2 SYDVKM. The CDR3 sequence: CASRADRVRTEAFF. CDR3 in DNA: TGTGCCAGCAGGGCAGACAGGGTGCGAACTGAAGCTTTCTTT.

In DNA, the CDR3 is TGCGCCAGCAGCCTCCGGGACACCAACTATGGCTACACCTTC. Translating it yields CASSLRDTNYGYTF. The chain uses TRBV5-1 and TRBJ1-2, with a weak D call TRBD1 (6 bases). Trimming stripped 4 bases from V and 2 bases from J, with 12 bases between. The V gene's germline CDR1 is SGHRS and CDR2 YFSETQ. There are 14 residues in the CDR3.

The CDR3 loop reads CASSPRPANQPQHF. The CDR3 region has the DNA TGTGCCAGCTCACCAAGGCCAGCCAATCAGCCCCAGCATTTT. The J gene is TRBJ1-5, the V gene TRBV18; unclear D gene. The CDR3 has 14 amino acids. Trimming shortened V by 2 bases and J by 3 bases, and 8 bases separated the two germline ends. Germline CDR1 and CDR2: KGHSH and LQKENI.

Points on this clone: The sample contains more than one DNA sequence encoding this CDR3. The V call is TRBV5-1, the J call TRBJ2-3; D uncertain. Germline assignment: CDR1 SGHRS and CDR2 YFSETQ. V was pared by 1 base and J by 1 base, with 4 bases between. The CDR3 totals 13 residues. The CDR3 loop is CASSLRGTDTQYF. For the CDR3, the DNA is TGCGCCAGCAGCTTGCGAGGCACAGATACGCAGTATTTT. The full variable domain, completed using reference TRBV5-1 and TRBJ2-3, is KAGVTQTPRYLIKTRGQQVTLSCSPISGHRSVSWYQQTPGQGLQFLFEYFSETQRNKGNFPGRFSGRQFSNSRSEMNVSTLELGDSALYLCASSLRGTDTQYFGPGTRLTVL.

This chain uses TRBV9 with TRBJ2-5; the match to TRBD2 covers 9 bases. Germline V CDR1 and CDR2: SGDLS, YYNGEE. This CDR3 has 17 residues. J gave up 5 bases and V 4 bases, and 15 bases lay outside the gene matches. The CDR3 sequence: CASSPGTSLYLRETQYF. For the CDR3, the DNA is TGTGCCAGCAGCCCAGGGACTAGCCTCTACCTGCGGGAGACCCAGTACTTC.

V is TRBV19 and J is TRBJ1-2; 7 bases agree with TRBD1. The CDR3 runs 15 residues. V was pared by 1 base and J by 3 bases, with 5 bases of the junction left unmatched. Germline CDR1 reads LNHDA; CDR2 reads SQIVND (reference sequence). The CDR3 DNA follows: TGTGCCAGTAGTATAGGTGGGGACAGCTACTATGGCTACACCTTC. Translating it yields CASSIGGDSYYGYTF.

V is TRBV11-2 and J is TRBJ1-3; 7 bases are shared with TRBD1. The V gene end was trimmed by 1 base and the J gene end by 2 bases; junction bases not matched to a gene: 8. Looked up from germline, CDR1 is SGHAT and CDR2 is FQNNGV. This CDR3 has 17 amino acids. CDR3 in DNA: TGTGCCAGCAGCTTAGTAGAACGTCAGGGGGCTGGAAACACCATATATTTT. The encoded protein is CASSLVERQGAGNTIYF.

The CDR3 sequence is CASSSTGYPSGNTIYF. The CDR3 nucleotides are TGTGCCAGCAGTTCTACAGGGTACCCTTCTGGAAACACCATATATTTT. V usage is TRBV28 and J usage is TRBJ1-3, with D maybe TRBD1 (6 bases). Trimming shortened V by 4 bases and J by 1 base, and 14 bases separated the two germline ends. The CDR3 totals 16 residues. Germline CDR1 is MDHEN and CDR2 is SYDVKM.

With regard to this clone: This same CDR3 is encoded by further DNA sequences in the sample. The chain combines TRBV5-1 with TRBJ2-5, with 9 bases matching TRBD1. The CDR3 runs to 15 residues. Germline V gene sequence: CDR1 SGHRS, CDR2 YFSETQ. J gave up 3 bases and V 3 bases, and 6 bases lay outside the gene matches. CDR3 in amino acids: CASSSGQGREETQYF. Written as DNA, the CDR3 is TGCGCCAGCAGCTCCGGACAGGGGAGGGAAGAGACCCAGTACTTC.

This sequence joins TRBV28 and TRBJ2-4; D gene unclear. The CDR3 consists of 18 residues. Germline CDR1 MDHEN, CDR2 SYDVKM. Between the trimmed V and J ends, which lost 9 bases and 0 bases, there was a span of 24 bases. The CDR3 DNA follows: TGTGCCAGTACCAAACCCCCTGGACGGAGACTAGCCAAAAACATTCAGTACTTC. Translation: CASTKPPGRRLAKNIQYF. The variable domain in full, with the rest retrieved from reference TRBV28 and TRBJ2-4, is DVKVTQSSRYLVKRTGEKVFLECVQDMDHENMFWYRQDPGLGLRLIYFSYDVKMKEKGDIPEGYSVSREKKERFSLILESASTNQTSMYLCASTKPPGRRLAKNIQYFGAGTRLSVL.

The count of this clone is one. The chain couples TRBV7-9 to TRBJ2-2, with 9 bases aligning to TRBD2. Germline loops: CDR1 SEHNR, CDR2 FQNEAQ (reference sequence). This CDR3 has 14 amino acids. Trimming cost V 10 bases and J 4 bases; bases outside gene matches: 7. In DNA, the CDR3 is TGTGCCATCATCGCTAGCGGGACCACCGGGGAGCTGTTTTTT. Its protein product is CAIIASGTTGELFF.

This clone is a singleton in its sample. The chain combines TRBV6-5 with TRBJ2-4; 14 nucleotides align to TRBD2. Looked up from germline, CDR1 is MNHEY and CDR2 is SVGAGI. Trimming removed 6 bases from V and 4 bases from J; junction bases left unmatched: 2. This CDR3 has 15 amino acids. For the CDR3, the DNA is TGTGCCAGCAGGAGACTAGCGGGGGGGAAAAACATTCAGTACTTC. The encoded protein is CASRRLAGGKNIQYF.

The chain recombines TRBV5-1 with TRBJ1-2; a possible D gene is TRBD1 (6 bases). Germline CDR1 is SGHRS and CDR2 is YFSETQ. The CDR3 sequence is 13 residues long. V was clipped by 5 bases and J by 8 bases, with 16 bases between them. The CDR3 DNA follows: TGCGCCAGCAGTTTACCAGGGGTGGAGGGCTACACCTTC. This codes for CASSLPGVEGYTF.

The genes are TRBV18 and TRBJ1-1; D possibly corresponds to TRBD1 (5 bases). The CDR3 covers 16 residues. Trimming stripped 4 bases from V and 0 bases from J, with 15 bases between. Germline V gives CDR1 KGHSH, CDR2 LQKENI. The CDR3 DNA reads as TGTGCCAGCTCACTGAGACAGCAGGGAATGAACACTGAAGCTTTCTTT. Amino acid sequence: CASSLRQQGMNTEAFF.